This T cell receptor beta chain was obtained from a study of CDR3 diversity in severe acne. A single record per CDR3 protein comes from TCRdb applying MiXCR to the PCR reads. The sample has roughly 100,000 distinct CDR3 sequences; approximately 47% are singletons. CDR1 is MDHEN, CDR2 SYDVKM, per germline. The CDR3 covers 14 residues. Turning to this clonotype: One end of the junction varies from germline; a read error may be responsible.

The sequenced sample consisted of blood. This TCR derives from a male donor with acne. The chain carries TRBV28 and TRBJ1-2; D perhaps matches TRBD1 (5 bases). The CDR3 loop reads CASSLRDADYGYTF. CDR3 DNA sequence: TGTGCCAGCAGTTTACGGGACGCCGACTATGGATACACCTTC.